These 17 T cell receptor beta chains share one sample of origin, sequenced in a study of blood T cell repertoires in COVID-19 (dated by TCRdb to about 2020). Libraries were built with the immunoSEQ multiplex PCR assay. The source is immuneACCESS, and TCRdb retained only in-frame sequences with V and J called. Part of the clones is not carried over; for the studies checked, unresolved V genes explain less than half of this, and the remainder is unexplained. A total of 150,000 to 200,000 clones appear in this sample, 80% to 90% of them only once. The ten most abundant clones make up 2.1% of the sample. Sequencing input: peripheral blood. These receptors were obtained from a man between 70 and 80 years old with active or convalescent COVID-19.

V gene TRBV28 combines with J gene TRBJ1-4; D perhaps matches TRBD1 (6 bases). CDR1 and CDR2 (germline): MDHEN, SYDVKM. The CDR3 is 14 residues long. The V end was cut by 4 bases, the J end by 4 bases, with 10 bases between. The CDR3 DNA reads TGTGCCAGCAGTTCAGGACAGATTAATGAAAAACTGTTTTTT. It translates to CASSSGQINEKLFF.

This chain joins TRBV15 and TRBJ2-1; D might be TRBD2 (6 bases). The CDR3 runs 16 residues. Trimming pared 0 bases from V and 7 bases from J, leaving 16 bases between. Germline CDR1 is LNHNV and CDR2 is YYDKDF (reference sequence). CDR3 coding DNA: TGTGCCACCAGCAGAGATCAAGGCGCGGGGTGGAATGAGCAGTTCTTC. Its translation: CATSRDQGAGWNEQFF.

This clone appeared a few times. V usage is TRBV29-1 and J usage is TRBJ1-1; D gene unclear. The CDR3 spans 13 residues. Germline V lookup: CDR1 SQVTM, CDR2 ANQGSEA. Between the trimmed V and J ends, which lost 3 bases and 1 base, there was a span of 9 bases. CDR3 residues: CSVETTANTEAFF. The CDR3 region has the DNA TGCAGCGTTGAGACTACAGCGAACACTGAAGCTTTCTTT.

The chain recombines TRBV6-5 with TRBJ2-1; D is perhaps TRBD2 (7 bases). Per the germline V gene, CDR1 is MNHEY and CDR2 is SVGAGI. V lost 0 bases and J 8 bases, leaving 8 bases between the germline ends. The CDR3 length is 13 residues. CDR3 region: CASSYSGGHEQFF. The DNA for the CDR3 is TGTGCCAGCAGTTACTCGGGGGGGCATGAGCAGTTCTTC.

This chain links TRBV3-1 (or the pseudogene TRBV3-2) with TRBJ2-7; 10 bases map to TRBD1. V gave up 5 bases and J gave up 7 bases; unmatched junction bases: 5. The CDR3 runs 13 residues. Germline assignment: CDR1 LGHDT and CDR2 YNNKEL (reference sequence). CDR3: CASSRQGAGEQYF. CDR3 nucleotides: TGTGCCAGCAGCAGACAGGGGGCTGGGGAGCAGTACTTC.

This rearrangement joins TRBV5-5 to TRBJ2-1; possibly TRBD2 for D (6 bases). Germline V gives CDR1 SGHKS, CDR2 YYEKEE (reference sequence). V dropped 1 base and J dropped 8 bases, with 13 bases sitting between them. This CDR3 has 14 amino acids. Written as DNA, the CDR3 is TGTGCCAGCAGCTTGCCGGGGCGGAGGGATGAGCAGTTCTTC. Translating it yields CASSLPGRRDEQFF.

The rearrangement joins TRBV20-1 to TRBJ2-7; 9 bases line up with TRBD1. Germline trimming cut 3 bases from V and 3 bases from J; bases unmatched to any gene: 9. The germline CDR1 and CDR2 sequences are DFQATT and SNEGSKA (reference sequence). This CDR3 has 15 amino acids. The chain's CDR3 is CSASGGDRGGYEQYF. The CDR3 bases are TGCAGTGCTAGTGGAGGAGACAGGGGGGGCTACGAGCAGTACTTC.

The chain has TRBV18 and TRBJ1-2; 9 bases map to TRBD1. With 5 bases clipped from V and 5 bases from J, the junction kept 3 bases outside the gene matches. Germline loops: CDR1 KGHSH, CDR2 LQKENI. This CDR3 region has 13 residues. CDR3 residues: CASSSGQGYGYTF. The CDR3 coding sequence is TGTGCCAGCTCATCGGGACAGGGATATGGCTACACCTTC.

The chain uses TRBV3-1 (or the pseudogene TRBV3-2) and TRBJ1-6, with TRBD1 matching over 8 bases. V lost 6 bases, J lost 10 bases, and 8 bases stayed unmatched. This CDR3 comprises 14 residues. CDR1 is LGHDT, CDR2 YNNKEL, per germline (reference sequence). Here the CDR3 DNA reads TGTGCCAGCAGGGACAGGGAAATGGGCTCACCCCTCCACTTT. It translates to CASRDREMGSPLHF.

The gene calls are TRBV6-2 or TRBV6-3 and TRBJ2-7, with a tentative D call TRBD2 (6 bases). Trimming cost V 0 bases and J 6 bases, with 12 bases left between them. The CDR3 totals 14 residues. The germline V gene encodes CDR1 MNHEY and CDR2 SVGEGT. The DNA for the CDR3 is TGTGCCAGCAGTTACTCGGCGACTAGGGCCGAGCAGTACTTC. Translating it yields CASSYSATRAEQYF.

The chain uses TRBV3-1 (or the pseudogene TRBV3-2) and TRBJ1-2; 9 bases align to TRBD1. CDR3 length equals 17 residues. The germline V gene encodes CDR1 LGHDT and CDR2 YNNKEL (reference sequence). J gave up 4 bases and V 1 base, and 10 bases lay outside the gene matches. CDR3 in amino acids: CASSQVGLDRGRYGYTF. Here the CDR3 DNA reads TGTGCCAGCAGCCAAGTGGGTCTGGACAGGGGACGCTATGGCTACACCTTC.

This clone was counted a single time. The V gene is TRBV5-1, the J gene TRBJ1-2; maybe TRBD1 (6 bases). Germline CDR1 is SGHRS and CDR2 is YFSETQ. The ends were cut back, 7 bases at V and 0 bases at J, with 16 bases in the middle. The CDR3 has 15 residues. CDR3: CASRRGGVTNYGYTF. DNA of the CDR3: TGCGCCAGCCGAAGGGGGGGAGTCACTAACTATGGCTACACCTTC.

V gene TRBV29-1 combines with J gene TRBJ1-1; D not certain. Trimming took off 5 bases at V and 1 base at J, with 8 bases between the two ends. The CDR3 length is 12 residues. Germline V CDR1 and CDR2: SQVTM, ANQGSEA. DNA for the CDR3: TGCAGCGTTCCCAAAGCGAACACTGAAGCTTTCTTT. It translates to CSVPKANTEAFF. Drawing the rest from reference TRBV29-1 and TRBJ1-1, the complete variable domain is SAVISQKPSRDICQRGTSLTIQCQVDSQVTMMFWYRQQPGQSLTLIATANQGSEATYESGFVIDKFPISRPNLTFSTLTVSNMSPEDSSIYLCSVPKANTEAFFGQGTRLTVV.

V gene TRBV27 combines with J gene TRBJ1-2; 8 bases align to TRBD1. Trimming removed 9 bases from V and 4 bases from J; junction bases left unmatched: 7. The CDR3 covers 13 residues. Germline lookup yields CDR1 MNHEY and CDR2 SMNVEV (reference sequence). The DNA of the CDR3 is TGTGCCAGTCGGACAGGGACGGGCTATGGCTACACCTTC. Protein sequence: CASRTGTGYGYTF.

The chain couples TRBV25-1 to TRBJ2-3; maybe TRBD2 (5 bases). Germline-derived CDR1 and CDR2 are MGHDK and SYGVNS. This CDR3 region has 14 residues. With 4 bases removed from V and 6 bases from J, the gap between germline ends came to 14 bases. The CDR3 DNA reads as TGTGCCAGCAGTGGGACTCTTTCAACGGATACGCAGTATTTT. It is translated as CASSGTLSTDTQYF.

V usage is TRBV28 and J usage is TRBJ2-3; 11 bases agree with TRBD1. V was pared by 4 bases and J by 5 bases, with 8 bases of the junction left unmatched. The germline CDR1 and CDR2 sequences are MDHEN and SYDVKM. The CDR3 length is 16 residues. This chain's CDR3 is CASSSPGQGVGDTQYF. CDR3 in DNA: TGTGCCAGCAGTTCCCCGGGACAGGGGGTTGGAGATACGCAGTATTTT. The entire variable domain, with the rest obtained from reference TRBV28 and TRBJ2-3, is as follows: DVKVTQSSRYLVKRTGEKVFLECVQDMDHENMFWYRQDPGLGLRLIYFSYDVKMKEKGDIPEGYSVSREKKERFSLILESASTNQTSMYLCASSSPGQGVGDTQYFGPGTRLTVL.

The CDR3 coding sequence is TGCGCCAGCAGCTTGGCCCTCTCCTACGAGCAGTACTTC. Residues: CASSLALSYEQYF. The chain combines TRBV5-1 with TRBJ2-7; D is unclear. V was clipped by 0 bases and J by 0 bases, with 4 bases between them. Germline V gives CDR1 SGHRS, CDR2 YFSETQ. The CDR3 consists of 13 residues.